The 30 T cell receptor beta chains in this list originate from one sample, sequenced in a study of T cell changes during pregnancy in multiple sclerosis. Sequencing was performed with immunoSEQ multiplex PCR; in TCRdb, only in-frame clones are kept and a portion is missing. The sample records around 67,000 clones, approximately 92% being singletons. The sequenced sample was peripheral blood, obtained in the first trimester of pregnancy. Every receptor here comes from a female donor with multiple sclerosis, enrolled in a pregnancy study.

This clone was recorded once. The chain links TRBV27 to TRBJ2-1; possibly TRBD2 for D (6 bases). CDR3 length: 15 amino acids. Per the germline V gene, CDR1 is MNHEY and CDR2 is SMNVEV (reference sequence). V was pared by 3 bases and J by 4 bases, with 13 bases between. CDR3 loop: CASSFPLAPYNEQFF. CDR3 nucleotide sequence: TGTGCCAGCAGTTTTCCACTAGCCCCTTACAATGAGCAGTTCTTC.

This clone was seen once. V is TRBV7-2 and J is TRBJ2-2, with D tentatively TRBD2 (6 bases). Germline V CDR1 and CDR2: SGHTA, FQGNSA. The CDR3 sequence is 17 residues long. With 2 bases removed from V and 0 bases from J, the gap between germline ends came to 13 bases. The chain's CDR3 is CASSLWNLATNTGELFF. CDR3 in DNA: TGTGCCAGCAGCTTATGGAACCTAGCGACGAACACCGGGGAGCTGTTTTTT.

The V call is TRBV7-2, the J call TRBJ2-2; 7 bases map to TRBD1. In germline, CDR1 is SGHTA, CDR2 FQGNSA. The V and J ends lost 5 bases and 6 bases, in that order; junction bases with no gene match: 15. This CDR3 is 17 amino acids long. CDR3 residues: CASSPDFDRVFAGELFF. The DNA of the CDR3 is TGTGCCAGCAGCCCTGACTTTGACAGGGTTTTCGCCGGGGAGCTGTTTTTT.

The J gene is TRBJ2-3, the V gene TRBV5-6; TRBD2 matches 9 bases. Germline V gene lookup returns CDR1 SGHDT and CDR2 YYEEEE. Losses at the gene ends were 2 bases for V and 2 bases for J; bases not matched to a gene: 3. The CDR3 extends over 15 amino acids. The CDR3 DNA reads TGTGCCAGCAGCTTAGGCGGGAGGGACACAGATACGCAGTATTTT. This codes for CASSLGGRDTDTQYF. Combining the CDR3 with reference TRBV5-6 and TRBJ2-3 gives the whole variable domain DAGVTQSPTHLIKTRGQQVTLRCSPKSGHDTVSWYQQALGQGPQFIFQYYEEEERQRGNFPDRFSGHQFPNYSSELNVNALLLGDSALYLCASSLGGRDTDTQYFGPGTRLTVL.

This chain connects TRBV10-3 to TRBJ2-3, with a weak D call TRBD1 (5 bases). V dropped 7 bases and J dropped 7 bases, with 18 bases sitting between them. CDR1 is ENHRY, CDR2 SYGVKD, per germline. This CDR3 contains 14 residues. The CDR3 region has the DNA TGTGCCATCATGCCCCAGGGCGATAGGAATACGCAGTATTTT. Protein: CAIMPQGDRNTQYF.

CDR3 sequence: CASSQKPGWGNIQYF. The CDR3 bases are TGCGCCAGCAGCCAAAAGCCAGGGTGGGGAAACATTCAGTACTTC. The chain has TRBV4-1 and TRBJ2-4, with a possible D match to TRBD1 (5 bases). Between the trimmed V and J ends, which lost 2 bases and 6 bases, there was a span of 14 bases. CDR3 length: 15 amino acids. The V gene's germline CDR1 is MGHRA and CDR2 YSYEKL.

The V and J genes are TRBV7-2 and TRBJ1-2; tentative D call: TRBD1 (5 bases). V was pared by 5 bases and J by 7 bases, with 17 bases between. CDR1 is SGHTA, CDR2 FQGNSA, per germline. This CDR3 is built from 14 residues. The CDR3 loop reads CASSRDSSPRGYTF. The CDR3 region has the DNA TGTGCCAGCAGCCGTGACAGTTCTCCACGTGGCTACACCTTC.

The chain has TRBV6-6 and TRBJ1-2, with a tentative D call TRBD1 (5 bases). Deletions cut 5 bases from V and 13 bases from J, with 17 bases between. Per germline, CDR1 MNHNY and CDR2 SVGAGI (reference sequence). The length of the CDR3 is 12 residues. The CDR3 sequence is CASSLQPGLFTF. CDR3 nucleotides: TGTGCCAGCAGTCTGCAGCCAGGGCTTTTCACCTTC.

The chain couples TRBV9 to TRBJ2-1; 9 nucleotides line up with TRBD2. V was pared by 0 bases and J by 2 bases, with 3 bases of the junction left unmatched. Germline CDR1 and CDR2: SGDLS and YYNGEE. The CDR3 covers 16 residues. CDR3 residues: CASSVGAGGTYNEQFF. CDR3 nucleotides: TGTGCCAGCAGCGTAGGTGCGGGAGGGACCTACAATGAGCAGTTCTTC.

This chain joins TRBV4-2 and TRBJ2-5, with 12 bases that match TRBD2. Germline trimming cut 0 bases from V and 5 bases from J; bases unmatched to any gene: 10. Germline CDR1 and CDR2: LGHNA and YNFKEQ. CDR3 size: 18 residues. CDR3 loop: CASSQDRRLAGGYETQYF. In nucleotides, the CDR3 is TGTGCCAGCAGCCAAGATCGGCGCCTAGCGGGAGGGTATGAGACCCAGTACTTC.

V and J are TRBV27 and TRBJ1-4; TRBD1 aligns across 7 bases. The CDR3 has 20 amino acids. Looked up from germline, CDR1 is MNHEY and CDR2 is SMNVEV (reference sequence). The J segment lost 0 bases and the V segment lost 1 base, leaving 14 bases of the junction unmatched. CDR3 sequence reads: CASSLWAGGRRGPTNEKLFF. The CDR3 DNA is TGTGCCAGCAGTTTATGGGCGGGAGGGCGGAGGGGGCCAACTAATGAAAAACTGTTTTTT.

The chain recombines TRBV19 with TRBJ1-3; D unresolved. Germline V gene lookup returns CDR1 LNHDA and CDR2 SQIVND (reference sequence). There are 17 residues in the CDR3. V was shortened by 7 bases and J by 0 bases, with 19 bases between the two germline ends. CDR3 nucleotides: TGTGCCAGTACTTCTCTTAGGAGCGGGTCCTCTGGAAACACCATATATTTT. Protein: CASTSLRSGSSGNTIYF.

The rearrangement uses TRBV29-1 and TRBJ2-3; 8 positions match TRBD1. From germline, CDR1 is SQVTM and CDR2 ANQGSEA. The junction had 8 bases not matched to a gene; V was cut back by 7 bases and J by 8 bases. The CDR3 sequence is 12 residues long. This chain's CDR3 is CSANTGGGTQYF. CDR3 nucleotide sequence: TGCAGCGCCAATACAGGGGGAGGTACGCAGTATTTT.

V and J are TRBV4-2 and TRBJ2-5, with D unclear. The J call may not be correct, given that the DNA end is closer to TRBJ2-7. The CDR3 contains 14 residues. Germline-derived CDR1 and CDR2 are LGHNA and YNFKEQ. The CDR3 bases are TGTGCCAGCAGCCAAGGACATCCTTCCTACGAGCAGTACTTC. Residues: CASSQGHPSYEQYF.

The chain employs TRBV18 and TRBJ1-1; TRBD1 matches at 9 bases. The V and J ends lost 5 bases and 0 bases, in that order; junction bases with no gene match: 4. Germline values: CDR1 KGHSH, CDR2 LQKENI. The CDR3 has 15 amino acids. CDR3 amino acids: CASSADRGLNTEAFF. In nucleotides, the CDR3 is TGTGCCAGCTCAGCGGACAGGGGTTTGAACACTGAAGCTTTCTTT.

The J gene is TRBJ2-7, the V gene TRBV10-3; 7 bases match TRBD1. Germline V gene lookup returns CDR1 ENHRY and CDR2 SYGVKD. V shed 0 bases and J 2 bases; nucleotides not matched to a gene: 13. The CDR3 runs 18 residues. CDR3 sequence reads: CAISESLGLWDSTYEQYF. DNA for the CDR3: TGTGCCATCAGTGAGTCGCTTGGGCTTTGGGACAGCACCTACGAGCAGTACTTC.

V usage is TRBV6-4 and J usage is TRBJ2-2; 7 bases match TRBD2. The CDR3 length is 15 residues. Germline assignment: CDR1 MRHNA and CDR2 SNTAGT. With V trimmed by 5 bases and J by 3 bases, 6 bases remained unmatched. The CDR3 DNA follows: TGTGCCAGCAGTCCCGGGACTACCCACACCGGGGAGCTGTTTTTT. This translates into CASSPGTTHTGELFF.

This clone has a single count. This chain connects TRBV4-2 to TRBJ2-1; weak D call: TRBD2 (7 bases). V shed 4 bases and J shed 6 bases, with 13 bases lying between them. The CDR3 sequence is 14 residues long. Germline V gene lookup returns CDR1 LGHNA and CDR2 YNFKEQ. CDR3 coding DNA: TGTGCCAGCAGCCGGGGGAGGGGGGGCAATGAGCAGTTCTTC. Translating gives CASSRGRGGNEQFF.

The chain employs TRBV4-1 and TRBJ2-7; 8 bases are a match to TRBD1. The V gene's germline CDR1 is MGHRA and CDR2 YSYEKL. The V and J ends lost 4 bases and 1 base, in that order; junction bases with no gene match: 6. This CDR3 has 15 amino acids. CDR3 sequence (DNA): TGCGCCAGCAGCCGGGGACAGGAGTTTTCCTACGAGCAGTACTTC. Its translation: CASSRGQEFSYEQYF.

V is TRBV29-1 and J is TRBJ1-2, with D maybe TRBD1 (6 bases). Germline CDR1 SQVTM, CDR2 ANQGSEA. V lost 7 bases and J lost 7, with 16 bases in between. The CDR3 covers 12 residues. The CDR3 loop reads CSAGSGAGGYTF. CDR3 in DNA: TGCAGCGCGGGATCAGGGGCGGGTGGCTACACCTTC.

The chain joins TRBV18 to TRBJ2-1, with D unresolved. Looked up from germline, CDR1 is KGHSH and CDR2 is LQKENI. Trimming took off 6 bases at V and 2 bases at J, with 11 bases between the two ends. The CDR3 is 14 amino acids. The CDR3 region is CASSKRAPYNEQFF. In DNA form, the CDR3 reads TGTGCCAGCTCCAAGAGAGCCCCCTACAATGAGCAGTTCTTC.

This clone was counted between two and nine times. In nucleotides, the CDR3 is TGCGCCAGCAGTGAGGTCAACAATGAGCAGTTCTTC. Protein: CASSEVNNEQFF. V usage is TRBV10-2 and J usage is TRBJ2-1; D is ambiguous. The CDR3 is 12 residues long. Trimming removed 2 bases from V and 5 bases from J, with 4 bases in between. The V gene's germline CDR1 is WSHSY and CDR2 SAAADI.

This clone was recorded a few times. The V and J genes are TRBV4-2 and TRBJ2-5; TRBD2 is a possible D gene (5 bases). Germline V gene lookup returns CDR1 LGHNA and CDR2 YNFKEQ. The CDR3 length is 17 residues. V was clipped by 0 bases and J by 5 bases, with 19 bases between them. In DNA, the CDR3 is TGTGCCAGCAGCCAAGAAATGGGCTCCGGAGGTCGGGAGACCCAGTACTTC. This translates into CASSQEMGSGGRETQYF.

CDR3 sequence: CASPTRQGSYEQYF. In DNA form, the CDR3 reads TGTGCCAGCCCTACGAGACAGGGTTCCTACGAGCAGTACTTC. The rearrangement joins TRBV6-6 to TRBJ2-7; 7 bases are shared with TRBD1. Germline V gene lookup returns CDR1 MNHNY and CDR2 SVGAGI (reference sequence). The CDR3 is 14 residues long. J was trimmed by 1 base and V by 8 bases; bases with no gene match: 8.

The chain is built from TRBV9 and TRBJ1-3, with D uncertain. Germline CDR1 and CDR2: SGDLS and YYNGEE. Trimming pared 3 bases from V and 0 bases from J, leaving 10 bases between. The CDR3 covers 15 residues. CDR3 in amino acids: CASSASLSSGNTIYF. The CDR3 region has the DNA TGTGCCAGCAGCGCAAGTCTCAGCTCTGGAAACACCATATATTTT.

The J gene is TRBJ1-3, the V gene TRBV28; 7 bases are a match to TRBD1. CDR1 MDHEN and CDR2 SYDVKM come from the germline V gene. The CDR3 consists of 14 residues. J lost 4 bases, V lost 6 bases, and 6 bases had no gene match. CDR3 loop: CASSAQGVGNTIYF. DNA of the CDR3: TGTGCCAGCAGCGCGCAGGGGGTAGGAAACACCATATATTTT.

The chain employs TRBV19 and TRBJ2-1; the match to TRBD2 covers 9 bases. Germline V CDR1 and CDR2: LNHDA, SQIVND (reference sequence). The V and J ends lost 1 base and 6 bases, in that order; junction bases with no gene match: 4. CDR3 length equals 15 residues. The CDR3 DNA sequence: TGTGCCAGTAGTATAGGGCTAGCGGGGATCAATGAGCAGTTCTTC. Translation: CASSIGLAGINEQFF.

This chain uses TRBV19 with TRBJ2-2, with TRBD1 identical over 7 bases. This CDR3 spans 14 amino acids. The ends lost 9 bases at V and 0 bases at J; junction bases unmatched: 4. Looked up from germline, CDR1 is LNHDA and CDR2 is SQIVND (reference sequence). CDR3 amino acids: CARYQGANTGELFF. CDR3 in DNA: TGTGCCAGATACCAGGGGGCGAACACCGGGGAGCTGTTTTTT.

The rearrangement links TRBV15 to TRBJ1-2; 7 nucleotides line up with TRBD1. Germline values: CDR1 LNHNV, CDR2 YYDKDF (reference sequence). The CDR3 sequence is 15 residues long. The J segment lost 3 bases and the V segment lost 1 base, leaving 5 bases of the junction unmatched. The CDR3 reads CATSRVGTAYYGYTF. The CDR3, as DNA: TGTGCCACCAGCAGAGTTGGGACAGCGTACTATGGCTACACCTTC. The variable domain in full, with the rest retrieved from reference TRBV15 and TRBJ1-2, is DAMVIQNPRYQVTQFGKPVTLSCSQTLNHNVMYWYQQKSSQAPKLLFHYYDKDFNNEADTPDNFQSRRPNTSFCFLDIRSPGLGDTAMYLCATSRVGTAYYGYTFGSGTRLTVV.

The V and J genes are TRBV5-4 and TRBJ2-5, with 10 bases aligning to TRBD1. Germline CDR1 is SGHNT and CDR2 is YYREEE (reference sequence). With 0 bases clipped from V and 1 base from J, the junction kept 3 bases outside the gene matches. This CDR3 has 16 amino acids. The CDR3 region has the DNA TGTGCCAGCAGCTTGGGGGGGACAGGGGTCCAAGAGACCCAGTACTTC. This codes for CASSLGGTGVQETQYF.